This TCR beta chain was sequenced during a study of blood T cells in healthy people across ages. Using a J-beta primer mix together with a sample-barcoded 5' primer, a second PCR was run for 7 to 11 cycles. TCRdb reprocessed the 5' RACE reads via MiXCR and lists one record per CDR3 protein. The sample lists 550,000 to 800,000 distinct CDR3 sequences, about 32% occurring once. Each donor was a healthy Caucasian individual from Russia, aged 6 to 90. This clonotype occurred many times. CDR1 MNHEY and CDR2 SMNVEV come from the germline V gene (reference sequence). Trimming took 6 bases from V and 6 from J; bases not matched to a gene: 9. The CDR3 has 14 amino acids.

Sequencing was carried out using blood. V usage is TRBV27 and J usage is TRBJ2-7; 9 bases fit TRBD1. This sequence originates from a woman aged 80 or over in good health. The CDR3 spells CASRSIGQGFEQYF. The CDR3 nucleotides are TGTGCCAGCAGGTCGATTGGACAGGGGTTCGAGCAGTACTTC.